These 15 T cell receptor beta chains were all obtained from the same sample, sequenced in a study of blood T cell repertoires in COVID-19. Sequenced by immunoSEQ multiplex PCR; TCRdb stores in-frame clones only, minus some. In the table there are approximately 140,000 clones, about four fifths of which are singletons. Input material: peripheral blood. Source of these receptors: a middle-aged man with active or convalescent COVID-19.

The chain links TRBV24-1 to TRBJ1-5; tentatively, D is TRBD1 (5 bases). Germline-derived CDR1 and CDR2 are KGHDR and SFDVKD. Trimming pared 3 bases from V and 13 bases from J, leaving 15 bases between. The CDR3 covers 13 residues. DNA of the CDR3: TGTGCCACCAGTGATACTAGGCTAGGGACTCAGCATTTT. It encodes CATSDTRLGTQHF.

The chain employs TRBV7-2 and TRBJ1-2, with a possible D match to TRBD1 (6 bases). Trimming took 5 bases from V and 7 from J, leaving 17 bases between them. Germline V gene data show CDR1 as SGHTA and CDR2 as FQGNSA. This CDR3 spans 14 amino acids. The CDR3 DNA reads as TGTGCCAGCAGCCTACGACAGGTTAGGTCTGGCTACACCTTC. This encodes CASSLRQVRSGYTF.

The CDR3 DNA follows: TGTGCCAGCAGTTATAGCGGGGGGGCAAATGAGCAGTTCTTC. Residues: CASSYSGGANEQFF. This chain links TRBV6-2 or TRBV6-3 with TRBJ2-1, with TRBD2 matching 11 bases. This CDR3 is built from 14 residues. Germline values: CDR1 MNHEY, CDR2 SVGEGT. V was pared by 3 bases and J by 7 bases, with 2 bases of the junction left unmatched.

V and J are TRBV4-1 and TRBJ1-2, with 8 bases that match TRBD1. The germline gives CDR1 MGHRA, CDR2 YSYEKL. The CDR3 contains 18 residues. After removal of 2 bases from V and 4 bases from J, the junction contained 15 bases not matched to a gene. As DNA, the CDR3 is TGCGCCAGCAGCCAAAAATTCTCCCCTGGACAGGGACGCTATGGCTACACCTTC. This sequence encodes CASSQKFSPGQGRYGYTF.

This rearrangement joins TRBV7-9 to TRBJ1-6; 9 bases match TRBD1. The germline CDR1 and CDR2 sequences are SEHNR and FQNEAQ (reference sequence). This CDR3 is built from 14 residues. Trimming removed 5 bases from V and 10 bases from J; junction bases left unmatched: 6. In DNA form, the CDR3 reads TGTGCCAGCAGCCCCGGGACAGGGCGGTCACCCCTCCACTTT. Translated: CASSPGTGRSPLHF.

V is TRBV27 and J is TRBJ1-1, with TRBD1 matching over 9 bases. V trimming: 5 bases; J trimming: 0 bases; junction bases outside the gene matches: 7. This CDR3 is 16 amino acids long. Per germline, CDR1 MNHEY and CDR2 SMNVEV (reference sequence). The chain's CDR3 is CASSPQGTGMNTEAFF. The CDR3 coding sequence is TGTGCCAGCAGTCCCCAGGGGACAGGGATGAACACTGAAGCTTTCTTT.

The gene calls are TRBV7-2 and TRBJ1-5; D unresolved. Trimming left V 9 bases short and J 1 base short, with 7 bases between. CDR1 and CDR2 from the germline V gene are SGHTA and FQGNSA. The CDR3 is 12 amino acids. The CDR3 DNA reads TGTGCCAGTGGGGAGAGCAATCAGCCCCAGCATTTT. Protein sequence: CASGESNQPQHF.

The chain recombines TRBV6-2 or TRBV6-3 with TRBJ2-7, with TRBD2 matching 10 bases. The CDR3 is made up of 14 amino acids. The germline gives CDR1 MNHEY, CDR2 SVGEGT. With 5 bases clipped from V and 0 bases from J, the junction kept 1 base outside the gene matches. In DNA, the CDR3 is TGTGCCAGCAGTCGGACTAGCGGCTCCTACGAGCAGTACTTC. As protein: CASSRTSGSYEQYF.

V is TRBV19 and J is TRBJ1-6; no firm D call. The germline V gene has CDR1 LNHDA and CDR2 SQIVND (reference sequence). This CDR3 spans 12 amino acids. With 3 bases removed from V and 9 bases from J, the gap between germline ends came to 6 bases. The CDR3 DNA reads as TGTGCCAGTAGTATTGGGAGTTCACCCCTCCACTTT. It codes for CASSIGSSPLHF.

The rearrangement joins TRBV4-2 to TRBJ2-7; D is perhaps TRBD1 (7 bases). V was pared by 4 bases and J by 4 bases, with 17 bases between. Germline V gene sequence: CDR1 LGHNA, CDR2 YNFKEQ. This CDR3 contains 15 residues. CDR3 in amino acids: CASSPGGQAGYEQYF. Written as DNA, the CDR3 is TGTGCCAGCAGCCCAGGGGGGCAGGCGGGGTACGAGCAGTACTTC.

The V and J genes are TRBV7-9 and TRBJ2-5; TRBD1 aligns across 7 bases. This CDR3 has 15 amino acids. Germline V gene lookup returns CDR1 SEHNR and CDR2 FQNEAQ (reference sequence). Germline trimming cut 2 bases from V and 5 bases from J; bases unmatched to any gene: 8. CDR3 amino acids: CASSLFQGVRETQYF. The CDR3 nucleotides read TGTGCCAGCAGCTTATTCCAGGGGGTGCGCGAGACCCAGTACTTC.

The chain uses TRBV7-2 and TRBJ2-3; 8 bases match TRBD1. In germline, CDR1 is SGHTA, CDR2 FQGNSA. The CDR3 has 14 residues. With V trimmed by 6 bases and J by 3 bases, 5 bases remained unmatched. CDR3 residues: CASRPGGDTDTQYF. CDR3 sequence (DNA): TGTGCCAGCAGGCCAGGGGGCGATACAGATACGCAGTATTTT.

This clone was observed a handful of times. This chain links TRBV5-1 with TRBJ2-7, with D possibly TRBD1 on 5 matching bases. Trimming took off 0 bases at V and 3 bases at J, with 7 bases between the two ends. The CDR3 is 13 amino acids. Germline lookup yields CDR1 SGHRS and CDR2 YFSETQ. The CDR3 sequence: CASSLAGYYEQYF. The CDR3 DNA reads as TGCGCCAGCAGCTTGGCAGGGTACTACGAGCAGTACTTC. Filled out from reference TRBV5-1 and TRBJ2-7, the complete variable domain reads KAGVTQTPRYLIKTRGQQVTLSCSPISGHRSVSWYQQTPGQGLQFLFEYFSETQRNKGNFPGRFSGRQFSNSRSEMNVSTLELGDSALYLCASSLAGYYEQYFGPGTRLTVT.

V gene TRBV9 combines with J gene TRBJ2-3; 9 bases agree with TRBD2. The CDR3 is 16 residues long. CDR1 and CDR2 (germline): SGDLS, YYNGEE. The V gene end was trimmed by 0 bases and the J gene end by 3 bases; junction bases not matched to a gene: 5. In DNA, the CDR3 is TGTGCCAGCAGCGTAGCGCTAGCGGGGTTAACAGATACGCAGTATTTT. It encodes CASSVALAGLTDTQYF.

The CDR3 here is CASSLAGTSGTEEQFF. The DNA for the CDR3 is TGCGCCAGCAGCTTGGCCGGGACTAGCGGGACTGAAGAGCAGTTCTTC. The genes are TRBV5-1 and TRBJ2-1, with 13 positions matching TRBD2. Germline assignment: CDR1 SGHRS and CDR2 YFSETQ. With V trimmed by 0 bases and J by 10 bases, 7 bases remained unmatched. The length of the CDR3 is 16 residues.